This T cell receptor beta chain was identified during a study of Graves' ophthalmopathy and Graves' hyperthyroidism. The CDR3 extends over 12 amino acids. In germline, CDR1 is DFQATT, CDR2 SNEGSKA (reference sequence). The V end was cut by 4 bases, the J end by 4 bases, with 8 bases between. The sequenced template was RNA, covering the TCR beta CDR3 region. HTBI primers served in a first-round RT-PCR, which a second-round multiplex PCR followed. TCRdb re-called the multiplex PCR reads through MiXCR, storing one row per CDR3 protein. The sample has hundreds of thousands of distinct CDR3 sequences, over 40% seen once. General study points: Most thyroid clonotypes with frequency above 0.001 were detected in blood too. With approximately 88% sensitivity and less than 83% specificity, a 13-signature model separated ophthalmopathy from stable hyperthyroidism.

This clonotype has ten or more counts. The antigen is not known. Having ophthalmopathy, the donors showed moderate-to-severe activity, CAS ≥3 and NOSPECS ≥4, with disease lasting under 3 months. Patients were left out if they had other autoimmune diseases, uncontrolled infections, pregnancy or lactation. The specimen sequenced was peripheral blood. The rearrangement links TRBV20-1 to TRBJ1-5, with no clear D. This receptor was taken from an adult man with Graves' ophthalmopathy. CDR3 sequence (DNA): TGCAGTGCTAAGAGGTGGAATCAGCCCCAGCATTTT. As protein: CSAKRWNQPQHF.